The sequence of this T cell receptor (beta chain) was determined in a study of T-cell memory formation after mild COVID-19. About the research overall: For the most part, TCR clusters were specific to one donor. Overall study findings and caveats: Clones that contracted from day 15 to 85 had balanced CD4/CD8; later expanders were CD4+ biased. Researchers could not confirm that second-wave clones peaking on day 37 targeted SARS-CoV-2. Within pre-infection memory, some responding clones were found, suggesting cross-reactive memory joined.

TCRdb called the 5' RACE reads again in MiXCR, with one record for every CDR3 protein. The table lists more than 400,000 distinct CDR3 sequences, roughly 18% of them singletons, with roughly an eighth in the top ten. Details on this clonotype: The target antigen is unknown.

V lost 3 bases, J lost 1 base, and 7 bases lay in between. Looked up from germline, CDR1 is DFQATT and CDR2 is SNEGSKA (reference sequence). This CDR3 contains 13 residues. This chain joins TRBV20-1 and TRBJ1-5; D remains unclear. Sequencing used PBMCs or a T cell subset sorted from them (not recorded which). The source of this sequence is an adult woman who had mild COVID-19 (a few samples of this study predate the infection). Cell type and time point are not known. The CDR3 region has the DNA TGCAGTGCTAGGGTAGGGAGCAATCAGCCCCAGCATTTT. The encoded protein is CSARVGSNQPQHF.